The sequence of this T cell receptor (beta chain) was determined in a study of T cell responses to AZD1222 COVID-19 vaccine. Regarding this clone: Antigen specificity is unknown.

This CDR3 has 20 amino acids. V shed 3 bases and J shed 0 bases, with 25 bases lying between them. The germline V gene encodes CDR1 LNHDA and CDR2 SQIVND (reference sequence). Whole-study findings and limits: Samples come after the peak T cell response, not at day 14.

Profiling relied on immunoSEQ multiplex PCR, and the TCRdb table lists in-frame clones only, not all of them. The sample contains 100,000 to 150,000 clones, 92% of which appear only once. The clonotype comes from an adult in good health. This chain connects TRBV19 to TRBJ2-3, with a tentative D call TRBD1 (5 bases). Here the sequenced sample was peripheral blood, taken on day 0 of AZD1222 vaccination. In DNA, the CDR3 is TGTGCCAGTAGTATGTCAGGGTTCGAAGGGGAACGTACTAGCACAGATACGCAGTATTTT. This encodes CASSMSGFEGERTSTDTQYF.